The rows below give T cell receptor beta chains drawn from one sample of a study of T-cell memory formation after mild COVID-19. From the 5' RACE reads, TCRdb called clonotypes with MiXCR, one entry per CDR3 protein. The top ten hold approximately 23% of the sample, which has under 300,000 distinct CDR3 sequences, approximately 7.6% seen once. The sample comprised PBMCs or a T cell subset sorted from them (not recorded which). The receptor set was obtained from a man in his late teens or twenties who had mild COVID-19 (a few samples of this study predate the infection). Cell type and time point are not known. Each CDR3 is given with its conserved first and last residue. A D gene is named only where the DNA matches it firmly. Only part of the rows carry a size: once, few, many, or a class if the clone is expanded.

v_call	d_call	clone_size	j_call	cdr3_nt	cdr3_aa
TRBV7-2	TRBD1	NA	TRBJ2-1	TGTGCCAGCAGCCGCTGGGGAAGACAGGGGGCAGGGAATGAGCAGTTCTTC	CASSRWGRQGAGNEQFF
TRBV4-2	TRBD1	NA	TRBJ2-2	TGTGCCAGCAGCCAAGATTGGACAGGGGCCACCGGGGAGCTGTTTTTT	CASSQDWTGATGELFF
TRBV27	NA	few	TRBJ1-1	TGTGCCAGCAGTTTCTTAGGGGAAGGGACTGAAGCTTTCTTT	CASSFLGEGTEAFF
TRBV12-3/TRBV12-4	NA	NA	TRBJ1-2	TGTGCCAGCAGCTATTCTCTTGGCTACACCTTC	CASSYSLGYTF
TRBV20-1	NA	NA	TRBJ2-3	TGCAGTGCTAGGTGGCAATGGACCACGCCGGGAGATACGCAGTATTTT	CSARWQWTTPGDTQYF
TRBV7-6	NA	many	TRBJ2-3	TGTGCCAGCAGCCCGAATGGCCGGGGGGCCCTAGATACGCAGTATTTT	CASSPNGRGALDTQYF
TRBV5-1	NA	many	TRBJ2-1	TGCGCCAGCAGCGTAGTGACTAGTATTGTTTCATCTCGTGAGCAGTTCTTC	CASSVVTSIVSSREQFF
TRBV20-1	NA	many	TRBJ2-3	TGCAGTGCTAGTGCCTCAACCACAGATACGCAGTATTTT	CSASASTTDTQYF
TRBV5-1	NA	many	TRBJ1-2	TGCGCCAGCAGCCCGGACGTAGCTAACTATGGCTACACCTTC	CASSPDVANYGYTF
TRBV21-1	NA	NA	TRBJ2-1	TGTGCCAAAGCAAAGGCGGGCTACAATGAGCAGTTCTTC	CAKAKAGYNEQFF
TRBV2	NA	NA	TRBJ2-7	TGTGCCAGCAAACAGGAAACCTACGAGCAGTACTTC	CASKQETYEQYF
TRBV21-1	NA	NA	TRBJ2-3	TGTGCCAGCAACCCTCTAGCGGGGGAGGTTTCTAGCACAGATACGCAGTATTTT	CASNPLAGEVSSTDTQYF
TRBV29-1	TRBD1	NA	TRBJ2-7	TGCAGCGTCTCCGGGACAGGGATGGACGAGCAGTACTTC	CSVSGTGMDEQYF
TRBV5-1	NA	many	TRBJ2-5	TGCGCCAGTGCACTGGGGCCCCCCGAGGAGACCCAGTACTTC	CASALGPPEETQYF
TRBV11-2	NA	many	TRBJ2-1	TGTGCCAGCAGCGAGGGCCTCCAGGGCAACGAGCAGTTCTTC	CASSEGLQGNEQFF
TRBV6-5	NA	many	TRBJ2-3	TGTGCCAGCAGTTACGGGGGAACAGATACGCAGTATTTT	CASSYGGTDTQYF
TRBV20-1	NA	NA	TRBJ1-1	TGCAGTGCTAGAGAGGGTTTTGGGGGGAACACTGAAGCTTTCTTT	CSAREGFGGNTEAFF
TRBV10-3	NA	few	TRBJ1-2	TGTGCCATCAGTGAGTCAGAGGCCACAGCTAACTATGGCTACACCTTC	CAISESEATANYGYTF
TRBV7-9	NA	many	TRBJ1-1	TGTGCCAGCATCCTACATGGGGCGGATGAAGCTTTCTTT	CASILHGADEAFF
TRBV6-5	NA	NA	TRBJ1-5	TGTGCCAGCAGTTTAACAGGGATTAGCAATCAGCCCCAGCATTTT	CASSLTGISNQPQHF